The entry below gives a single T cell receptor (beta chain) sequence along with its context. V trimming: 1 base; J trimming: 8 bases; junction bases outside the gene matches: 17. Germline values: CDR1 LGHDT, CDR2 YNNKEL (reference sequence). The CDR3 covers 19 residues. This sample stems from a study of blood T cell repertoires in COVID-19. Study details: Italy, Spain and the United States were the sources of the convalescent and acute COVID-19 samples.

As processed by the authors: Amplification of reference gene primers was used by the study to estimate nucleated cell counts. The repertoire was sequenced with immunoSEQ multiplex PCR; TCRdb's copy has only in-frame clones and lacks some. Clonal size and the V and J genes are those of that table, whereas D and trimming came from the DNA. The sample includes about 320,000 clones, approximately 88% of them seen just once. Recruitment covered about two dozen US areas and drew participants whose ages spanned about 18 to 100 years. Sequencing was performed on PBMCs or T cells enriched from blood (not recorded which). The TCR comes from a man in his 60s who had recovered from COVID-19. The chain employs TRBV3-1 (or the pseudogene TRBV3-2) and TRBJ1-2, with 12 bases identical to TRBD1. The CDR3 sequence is CASSQVDSGQGAFGWGYTF. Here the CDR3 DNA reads TGTGCCAGCAGCCAAGTCGACTCGGGACAGGGGGCTTTTGGGTGGGGCTACACCTTC.